The 27 T cell receptor beta chains reported below all come from one sample, sequenced in a study of blood T cell repertoires in COVID-19. Libraries were prepared by immunoSEQ multiplex PCR; TCRdb keeps only in-frame clonotypes and omits some of them. This table has about 330,000 clones, about 87% appearing once. Specimen: PBMCs or T cells enriched from blood (not recorded which). These receptors were obtained from a man younger than 45 who had recovered from COVID-19.

The CDR3 sequence: CASSFPRDRYSNQPQHF. For the CDR3, the DNA is TGTGCCAGCAGTTTTCCCCGAGACAGATATAGCAATCAGCCCCAGCATTTT. The chain is built from TRBV28 and TRBJ1-5, with D possibly matching TRBD1 (5 bases). V was clipped by 3 bases and J by 0 bases, with 15 bases between them. The length of the CDR3 is 17 residues. Germline CDR1 and CDR2: MDHEN and SYDVKM.

This rearrangement joins TRBV15 to TRBJ2-1, with 8 bases fitting TRBD2. Trimming took 11 bases from V and 5 from J; bases not matched to a gene: 5. This CDR3 region has 12 residues. Germline CDR1 is LNHNV and CDR2 is YYDKDF (reference sequence). CDR3 DNA sequence: TGTGCCGTTAGCGGGGTTGACAATGAGCAGTTCTTC. This codes for CAVSGVDNEQFF.

This chain links TRBV16 with TRBJ1-1; no clear D gene. The CDR3 is 13 amino acids. The germline V gene has CDR1 KGHSY and CDR2 FQNENV. Trimming removed 0 bases from V and 7 bases from J, with 9 bases in between. CDR3 sequence: CASSQSLQVEAFF. The CDR3 nucleotides are TGTGCCAGCAGCCAATCACTGCAGGTTGAAGCTTTCTTT.

V usage is TRBV28 and J usage is TRBJ2-7; 8 bases line up with TRBD1. With V trimmed by 2 bases and J by 3 bases, 6 bases remained unmatched. This CDR3 comprises 15 residues. Germline CDR1 and CDR2: MDHEN and SYDVKM. The CDR3 region has the DNA TGTGCCAGCAGTTTAAGCAGGGGGCGACGCTACGAGCAGTACTTC. This gives the protein CASSLSRGRRYEQYF. Full variable domain (rest looked up from reference TRBV28 and TRBJ2-7): DVKVTQSSRYLVKRTGEKVFLECVQDMDHENMFWYRQDPGLGLRLIYFSYDVKMKEKGDIPEGYSVSREKKERFSLILESASTNQTSMYLCASSLSRGRRYEQYFGPGTRLTVT.

This chain joins TRBV5-7 and TRBJ1-4; possibly TRBD1 for D (6 bases). TRBV5-7 is placed among ORFs of uncertain function. The V end was cut by 3 bases, the J end by 3 bases, with 18 bases between. This CDR3 contains 17 residues. The CDR3 sequence: CASSSNLGGRANEKLFF. CDR3 nucleotides: TGTGCCAGCAGCTCAAATTTAGGGGGACGGGCTAATGAAAAACTGTTTTTT.

This clone was observed once. V gene TRBV24-1 combines with J gene TRBJ1-2; 8 bases match TRBD1. Trimming took 4 bases from V and 3 from J; bases not matched to a gene: 9. Germline V gene data show CDR1 as KGHDR and CDR2 as SFDVKD. The CDR3 length is 16 residues. The CDR3 is CATSDPTTGDYYGYTF. The CDR3 bases are TGTGCCACCAGTGACCCTACGACAGGGGACTACTATGGCTACACCTTC.

This chain links TRBV24-1 with TRBJ2-7; tentative D call: TRBD1 (6 bases). Trimming stripped 12 bases from V and 1 base from J, with 12 bases between. The CDR3 is made up of 12 amino acids. Germline V gene lookup returns CDR1 KGHDR and CDR2 SFDVKD. For the CDR3, the DNA is TGTGCCGCGACAGGCTATTCCTACGAGCAGTACTTC. Protein: CAATGYSYEQYF.

In this sample, this clone turned up a few times. This sequence joins TRBV18 and TRBJ2-7; D is perhaps TRBD1 (10 bases). The CDR3 runs to 18 residues. Trimming took 4 bases from V and 7 from J, leaving 29 bases between them. Germline V lookup: CDR1 KGHSH, CDR2 LQKENI. For the CDR3, the DNA is TGTGCCAGCTCACAGACAGGGGGCTCGGCTAGCGGGGCCCGGGAGCAGTACTTC. Amino acids: CASSQTGGSASGAREQYF.

This clone appeared a single time. This rearrangement joins TRBV15 to TRBJ2-4, with D perhaps TRBD1 (8 bases). Trimming shortened V by 0 bases and J by 9 bases, and 18 bases separated the two germline ends. The CDR3 consists of 16 residues. Germline V gene data show CDR1 as LNHNV and CDR2 as YYDKDF (reference sequence). Here the CDR3 DNA reads TGTGCCACCAGCAGAGATCGAGGGACAGGCGGGGGCATTCAGTACTTC. It encodes CATSRDRGTGGGIQYF.

This sequence joins TRBV4-2 and TRBJ2-1, with 10 bases identical to TRBD2. With 3 bases clipped from V and 4 bases from J, the junction kept 9 bases outside the gene matches. The CDR3 extends over 17 amino acids. Germline CDR1 reads LGHNA; CDR2 reads YNFKEQ. The CDR3: CASSHVTLAGEYNEQFF. In nucleotides, the CDR3 is TGTGCCAGCAGCCACGTAACTCTAGCGGGGGAATACAATGAGCAGTTCTTC.

The rearrangement links TRBV27 to TRBJ2-7; possibly TRBD1 for D (5 bases). The CDR3 covers 12 residues. Germline V gene data show CDR1 as MNHEY and CDR2 as SMNVEV (reference sequence). The V gene lost 4 bases and the J gene lost 3 bases, with 7 bases spanning the gap. The CDR3 DNA follows: TGTGCCAGCAGTTCAAGGGGCTACGAGCAGTACTTC. Protein sequence: CASSSRGYEQYF.

The CDR3 DNA reads TGTGCCAGCAGCTTATCATCAGGCTTGAACACTGAAGCTTTCTTT. Protein sequence: CASSLSSGLNTEAFF. J is TRBJ1-1 and V is TRBV7-9; no clear D. V was pared by 2 bases and J by 0 bases, with 10 bases between. Germline loops: CDR1 SEHNR, CDR2 FQNEAQ (reference sequence). The CDR3 consists of 15 residues.

In this sample, this clone turned up a few times. This chain links TRBV13 with TRBJ1-6, with no clear D. CDR1 is PRHDT and CDR2 is FYEKMQ in the germline V gene (reference sequence). The ends were cut back, 5 bases at V and 6 bases at J, with 11 bases in the middle. The CDR3 totals 14 residues. CDR3 in DNA: TGTGCCAGCAGCACCGACAATTCTAATTCACCCCTCCACTTT. Its translation: CASSTDNSNSPLHF.

The chain carries TRBV5-4 and TRBJ2-5; perhaps TRBD1 as D (5 bases). This CDR3 has 13 amino acids. Germline V gives CDR1 SGHNT, CDR2 YYREEE (reference sequence). V was pared by 5 bases and J by 3 bases, with 11 bases between. This chain's CDR3 is CASRGLGEETQYF. The DNA for the CDR3 is TGTGCCAGCAGAGGGCTAGGGGAAGAGACCCAGTACTTC.

V is TRBV19 and J is TRBJ1-5; 8 nucleotides align to TRBD1. The CDR3 is made up of 16 amino acids. The ends lost 4 bases at V and 2 bases at J; junction bases unmatched: 7. Germline CDR1 reads LNHDA; CDR2 reads SQIVND (reference sequence). The CDR3 loop is CASSTRRTGRNQPQHF. Written as DNA, the CDR3 is TGTGCCAGTAGTACCCGAAGGACAGGGCGCAATCAGCCCCAGCATTTT.

The J gene is TRBJ1-2, the V gene TRBV10-2; TRBD1 agrees at 8 bases. CDR1 is WSHSY, CDR2 SAAADI, per germline. The V gene end was trimmed by 5 bases and the J gene end by 4 bases; junction bases not matched to a gene: 6. This CDR3 has 14 amino acids. The CDR3 DNA follows: TGCGCCAGCAGTAGGGCCGGGACAGGCTATGGCTACACCTTC. It yields the protein CASSRAGTGYGYTF.

A single count supports this clone. The rearrangement uses TRBV28 and TRBJ2-1; tentatively, D is TRBD1 (5 bases). From germline, CDR1 is MDHEN and CDR2 SYDVKM. The CDR3 sequence is 16 residues long. V was trimmed by 3 bases and J by 5 bases, leaving 17 bases between them. As DNA, the CDR3 is TGTGCCAGCAGTTTTCCCGCAGGGCGAAGGAACAATGAGCAGTTCTTC. Translated, it gives CASSFPAGRRNNEQFF.

In this sample, this clone turned up once. The chain joins TRBV7-8 to TRBJ1-6; unclear D gene. There are 14 residues in the CDR3. Trimming stripped 5 bases from V and 14 bases from J, with 19 bases between. CDR1 and CDR2 from the germline V gene are SGHVS and FQNEAQ. The CDR3 region has the DNA TGTGCCAGCAGCCCCCGCCCCGACATGCCAACCCTCCACTTT. It yields the protein CASSPRPDMPTLHF. Together with reference TRBV7-8 and TRBJ1-6, the CDR3 gives the full variable domain: GAGVSQSPRYKVAKRGQDVALRCDPISGHVSLFWYQQALGQGPEFLTYFQNEAQLDKSGLPSDRFFAERPEGSVSTLKIQRTQQEDSAVYLCASSPRPDMPTLHFGNGTRLTVT.

The chain links TRBV5-4 to TRBJ1-1, with D tentatively TRBD1 (6 bases). V lost 1 base, J lost 0 bases, and 10 bases lay in between. Germline V gene data show CDR1 as SGHNT and CDR2 as YYREEE (reference sequence). The CDR3 consists of 15 residues. CDR3 nucleotides: TGTGCCAGCAGCTTGACAGGGCGAATGAACACTGAAGCTTTCTTT. As protein: CASSLTGRMNTEAFF.

The chain combines TRBV3-1 (or the pseudogene TRBV3-2) with TRBJ2-1; D uncertain. V was trimmed by 1 base and J by 12 bases, leaving 10 bases between them. CDR3 length equals 12 residues. Germline V CDR1 and CDR2: LGHDT, YNNKEL (reference sequence). CDR3 amino acids: CASSQALQWQFF. The CDR3, as DNA: TGTGCCAGCAGCCAAGCTTTACAGTGGCAGTTCTTC.

The chain carries TRBV5-4 and TRBJ2-7, with a possible D match to TRBD2 (6 bases). CDR3 length: 12 amino acids. Trimming stripped 4 bases from V and 6 bases from J, with 11 bases between. Germline CDR1 SGHNT, CDR2 YYREEE (reference sequence). The CDR3 DNA reads as TGTGCCAGCAGCCCGAGGGGAGGCGAGCAGTACTTC. It yields the protein CASSPRGGEQYF.

J is TRBJ1-6 and V is TRBV12-3 or TRBV12-4, with 7 bases aligning to TRBD1. This CDR3 contains 13 residues. The ends lost 6 bases at V and 10 bases at J; junction bases unmatched: 6. The CDR3 DNA is TGTGCCAGCAGATACACAGGGGAATCACCCCTCCACTTT. This codes for CASRYTGESPLHF.

The V and J genes are TRBV19 and TRBJ2-7; 12 nucleotides agree with TRBD2. The CDR3 runs 15 residues. Per the germline V gene, CDR1 is LNHDA and CDR2 is SQIVND (reference sequence). With 3 bases clipped from V and 2 bases from J, the junction kept 2 bases outside the gene matches. This CDR3 is CASSMGLAGAYEQYF. DNA of the CDR3: TGTGCCAGTAGTATGGGACTAGCGGGCGCCTACGAGCAGTACTTC.

The chain is built from TRBV18 and TRBJ1-4; D might be TRBD1 (6 bases). CDR1 and CDR2 (germline): KGHSH, LQKENI. The CDR3 has 16 residues. V lost 3 bases and J 7 bases, leaving 18 bases between the germline ends. The CDR3 reads CASSPTGLPISEKLFF. As DNA, the CDR3 is TGTGCCAGCTCACCGACAGGCCTGCCGATATCTGAAAAACTGTTTTTT.

The gene calls are TRBV6-5 and TRBJ1-4; D not certain. The germline gives CDR1 MNHEY, CDR2 SVGAGI. The length of the CDR3 is 14 residues. The ends were cut back, 8 bases at V and 0 bases at J, with 10 bases in the middle. CDR3 in DNA: TGTGCCAGCCGGAGCGCAGCAACTAATGAAAAACTGTTTTTT. Amino acids: CASRSAATNEKLFF.

This clone was counted a few times. The J gene is TRBJ1-1, the V gene TRBV19; D may be TRBD1 (6 bases). This CDR3 has 14 residues. Germline V gene sequence: CDR1 LNHDA, CDR2 SQIVND (reference sequence). Trimming left V 7 bases short and J 1 base short, with 13 bases between. The DNA of the CDR3 is TGTGCCAGTAAAGGCGGCAGGGGGAACACTGAAGCTTTCTTT. Translated: CASKGGRGNTEAFF.

The chain carries TRBV4-1 and TRBJ2-7; 9 bases are a match to TRBD1. The CDR3 consists of 16 residues. The V gene end was trimmed by 3 bases and the J gene end by 2 bases; junction bases not matched to a gene: 8. The germline V gene has CDR1 MGHRA and CDR2 YSYEKL. The CDR3 DNA sequence: TGCGCCAGCAGCCACTCAACCGGGACAGGGACCTACGAGCAGTACTTC. It translates to CASSHSTGTGTYEQYF.